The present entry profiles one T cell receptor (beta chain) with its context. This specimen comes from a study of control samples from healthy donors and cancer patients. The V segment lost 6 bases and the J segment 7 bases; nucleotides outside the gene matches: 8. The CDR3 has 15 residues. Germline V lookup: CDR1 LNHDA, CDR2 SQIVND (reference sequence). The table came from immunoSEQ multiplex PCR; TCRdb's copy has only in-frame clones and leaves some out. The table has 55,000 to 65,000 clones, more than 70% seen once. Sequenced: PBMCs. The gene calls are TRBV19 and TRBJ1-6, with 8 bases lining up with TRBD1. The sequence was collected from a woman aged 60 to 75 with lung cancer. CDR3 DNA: TGTGCCAGTAGCGACAGGGGTTTTGGAAATTCACCCCTCCACTTT. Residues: CASSDRGFGNSPLHF.